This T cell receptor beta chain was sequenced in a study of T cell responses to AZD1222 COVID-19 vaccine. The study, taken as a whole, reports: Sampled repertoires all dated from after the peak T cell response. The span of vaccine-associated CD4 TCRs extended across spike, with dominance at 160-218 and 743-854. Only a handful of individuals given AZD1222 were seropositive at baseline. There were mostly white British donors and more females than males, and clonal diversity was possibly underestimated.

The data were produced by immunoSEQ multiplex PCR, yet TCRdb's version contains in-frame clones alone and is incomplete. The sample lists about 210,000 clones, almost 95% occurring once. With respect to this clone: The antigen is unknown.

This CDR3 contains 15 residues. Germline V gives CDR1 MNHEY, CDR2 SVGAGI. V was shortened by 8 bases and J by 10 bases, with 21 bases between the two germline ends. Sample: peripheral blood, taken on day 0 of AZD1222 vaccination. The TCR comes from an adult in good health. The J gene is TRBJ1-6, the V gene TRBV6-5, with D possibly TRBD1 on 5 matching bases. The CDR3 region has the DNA TGTGCCAGCTCCCTCTCAGGGCATTCGGACTCACCCCTCCACTTT. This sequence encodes CASSLSGHSDSPLHF.